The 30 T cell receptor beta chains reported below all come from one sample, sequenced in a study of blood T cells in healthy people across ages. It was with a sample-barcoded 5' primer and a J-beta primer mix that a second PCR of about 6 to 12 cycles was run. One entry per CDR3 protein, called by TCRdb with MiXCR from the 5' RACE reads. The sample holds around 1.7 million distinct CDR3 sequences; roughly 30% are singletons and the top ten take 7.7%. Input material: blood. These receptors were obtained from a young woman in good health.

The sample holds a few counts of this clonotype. CDR3 in amino acids: CASSPTPISYEQYF. CDR3 nucleotides: TGTGCCAGCAGCCCTACCCCTATCTCCTACGAGCAGTACTTC. This sequence joins TRBV7-9 and TRBJ2-7; D uncertain. CDR3 length: 14 amino acids. The V gene lost 5 bases and the J gene lost 0 bases, with 11 bases spanning the gap. Germline V gene data show CDR1 as SEHNR and CDR2 as FQNEAQ (reference sequence).

The CDR3 spells CASSPDSREQYF. CDR3 DNA sequence: TGTGCCAGCAGCCCGGACAGCAGGGAGCAGTACTTC. V gene TRBV18 combines with J gene TRBJ2-7; the D gene is possibly TRBD1 (6 bases). V was pared by 8 bases and J by 7 bases, with 15 bases between. The CDR3 extends over 12 amino acids. Germline V gene lookup returns CDR1 KGHSH and CDR2 LQKENI.

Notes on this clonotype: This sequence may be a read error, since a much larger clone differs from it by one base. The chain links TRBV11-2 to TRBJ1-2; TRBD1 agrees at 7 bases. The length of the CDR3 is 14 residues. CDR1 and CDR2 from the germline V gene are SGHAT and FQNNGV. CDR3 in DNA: TGTGCCTGCAGCTTATGGCGACAGGGCTATGGCTACACCTTC. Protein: CACSLWRQGYGYTF.

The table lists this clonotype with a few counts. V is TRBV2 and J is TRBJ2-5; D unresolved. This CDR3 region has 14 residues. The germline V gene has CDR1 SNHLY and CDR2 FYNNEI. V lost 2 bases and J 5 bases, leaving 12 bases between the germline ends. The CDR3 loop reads CASSELRTGETQYF. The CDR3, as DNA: TGTGCCAGCAGTGAACTTCGTACGGGTGAGACCCAGTACTTC.

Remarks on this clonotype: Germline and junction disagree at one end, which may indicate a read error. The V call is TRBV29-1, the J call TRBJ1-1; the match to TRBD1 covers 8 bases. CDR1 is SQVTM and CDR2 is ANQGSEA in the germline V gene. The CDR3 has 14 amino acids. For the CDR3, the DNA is TGCAGCGTTGCAGAAACAGGGGGGAACACTGAAGTTTTCTTT. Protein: CSVAETGGNTEVFF.

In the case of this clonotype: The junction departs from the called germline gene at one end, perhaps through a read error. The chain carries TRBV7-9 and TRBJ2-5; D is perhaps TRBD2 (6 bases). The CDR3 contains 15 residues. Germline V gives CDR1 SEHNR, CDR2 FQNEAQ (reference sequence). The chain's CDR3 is CTSSSREQGQETQYF. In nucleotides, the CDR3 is TGTACCAGCAGCTCACGGGAGCAGGGCCAAGAGACCCAGTACTTC.

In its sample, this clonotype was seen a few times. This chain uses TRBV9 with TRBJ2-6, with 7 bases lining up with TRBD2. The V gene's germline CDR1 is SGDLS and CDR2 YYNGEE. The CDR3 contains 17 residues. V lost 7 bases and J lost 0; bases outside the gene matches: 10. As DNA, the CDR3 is TGTGCCAGCCCCAAAGCCCGGGGGGACTCTGGGGCCAACGTCCTGACTTTC. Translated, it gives CASPKARGDSGANVLTF.

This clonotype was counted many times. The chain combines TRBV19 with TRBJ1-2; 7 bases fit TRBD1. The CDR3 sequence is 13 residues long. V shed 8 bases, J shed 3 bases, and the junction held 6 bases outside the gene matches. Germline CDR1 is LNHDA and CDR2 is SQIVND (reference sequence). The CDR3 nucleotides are TGTGCCAGTTCGACAGGGCTCGACTATGGCTACACCTTC. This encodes CASSTGLDYGYTF.

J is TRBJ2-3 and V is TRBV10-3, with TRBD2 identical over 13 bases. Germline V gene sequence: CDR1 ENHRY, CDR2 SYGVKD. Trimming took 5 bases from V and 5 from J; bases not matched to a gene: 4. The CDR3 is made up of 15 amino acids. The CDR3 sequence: CAISRTSGSRDTQYF. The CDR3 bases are TGTGCCATCAGTAGGACTAGCGGGAGTCGAGATACGCAGTATTTT.

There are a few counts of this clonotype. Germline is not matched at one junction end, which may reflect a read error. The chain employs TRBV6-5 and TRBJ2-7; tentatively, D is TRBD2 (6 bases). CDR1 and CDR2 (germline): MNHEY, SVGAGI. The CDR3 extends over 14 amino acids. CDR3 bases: TGTGCCGGCAGTCCTCGGGGGTTTGACTACGAGCAGTACTTC. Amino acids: CAGSPRGFDYEQYF.

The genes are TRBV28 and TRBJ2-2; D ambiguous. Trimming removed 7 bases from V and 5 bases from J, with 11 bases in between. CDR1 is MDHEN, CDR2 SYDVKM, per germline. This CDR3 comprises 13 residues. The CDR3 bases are TGTGCCAGCACTCCTCTTCCGACCGGGGAGCTGTTTTTT. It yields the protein CASTPLPTGELFF.

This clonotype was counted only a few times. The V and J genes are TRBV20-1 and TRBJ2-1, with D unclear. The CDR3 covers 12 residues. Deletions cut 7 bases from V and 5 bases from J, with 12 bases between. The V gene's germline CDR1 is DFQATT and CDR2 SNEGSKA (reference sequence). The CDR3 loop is CSVFSRNNEQFF. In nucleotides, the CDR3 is TGCAGTGTGTTTTCCAGAAACAATGAGCAGTTCTTC.

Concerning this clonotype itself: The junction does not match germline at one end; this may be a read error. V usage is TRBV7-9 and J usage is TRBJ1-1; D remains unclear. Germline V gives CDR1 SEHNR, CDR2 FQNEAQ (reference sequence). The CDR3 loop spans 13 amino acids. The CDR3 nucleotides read TGTGCCAGCAGCACCGGACCAAACACTGGAGCTTTCTTT. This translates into CASSTGPNTGAFF.

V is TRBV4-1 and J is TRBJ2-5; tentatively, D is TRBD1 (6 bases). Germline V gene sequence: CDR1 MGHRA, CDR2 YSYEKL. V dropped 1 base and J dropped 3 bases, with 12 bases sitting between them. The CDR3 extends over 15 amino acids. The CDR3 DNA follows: TGCGCCAGCAGCCAAGGGGACAAACTAAAAGAGACCCAGTACTTC. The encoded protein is CASSQGDKLKETQYF.

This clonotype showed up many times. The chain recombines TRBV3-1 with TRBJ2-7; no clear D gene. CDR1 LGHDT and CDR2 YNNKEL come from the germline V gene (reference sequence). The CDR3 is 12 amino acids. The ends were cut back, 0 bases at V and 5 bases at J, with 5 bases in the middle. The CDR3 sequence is CASSQDDNEQYF. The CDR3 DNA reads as TGTGCCAGCAGCCAAGATGATAACGAGCAGTACTTC.

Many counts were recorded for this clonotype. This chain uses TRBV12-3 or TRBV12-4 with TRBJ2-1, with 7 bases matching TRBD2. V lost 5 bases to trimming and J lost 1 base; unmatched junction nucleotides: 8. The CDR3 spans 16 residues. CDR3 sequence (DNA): TGTGCCAGCAGTCGGACTAGACGTATGTCCTACAATGAGCAGTTCTTC. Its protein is CASSRTRRMSYNEQFF.

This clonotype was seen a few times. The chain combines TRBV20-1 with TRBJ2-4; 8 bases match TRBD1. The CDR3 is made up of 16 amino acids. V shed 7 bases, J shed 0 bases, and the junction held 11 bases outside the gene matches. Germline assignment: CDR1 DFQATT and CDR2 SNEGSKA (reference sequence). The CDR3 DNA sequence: TGCAGTGTCCAGCCCGTACAGGGGGTAGCCAAAAACATTCAGTACTTC. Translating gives CSVQPVQGVAKNIQYF.

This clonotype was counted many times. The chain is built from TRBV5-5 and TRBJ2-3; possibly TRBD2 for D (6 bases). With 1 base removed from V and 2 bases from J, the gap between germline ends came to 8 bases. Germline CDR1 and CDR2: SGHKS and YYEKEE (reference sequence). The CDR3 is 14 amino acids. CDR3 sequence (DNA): TGTGCCAGCAGCTTGACTAGCACCACAGATACGCAGTATTTT. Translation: CASSLTSTTDTQYF.

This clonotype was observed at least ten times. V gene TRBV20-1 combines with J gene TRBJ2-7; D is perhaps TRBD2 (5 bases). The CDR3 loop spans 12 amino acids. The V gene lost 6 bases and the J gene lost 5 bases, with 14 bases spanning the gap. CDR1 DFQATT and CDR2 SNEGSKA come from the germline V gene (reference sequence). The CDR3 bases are TGCAGTGCCCTAGGCACGGGAAACGAGCAGTACTTC. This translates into CSALGTGNEQYF.

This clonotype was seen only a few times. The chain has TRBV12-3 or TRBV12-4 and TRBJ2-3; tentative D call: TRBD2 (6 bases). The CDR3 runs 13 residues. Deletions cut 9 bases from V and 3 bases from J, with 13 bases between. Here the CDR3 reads CASRLVGTDTQYF. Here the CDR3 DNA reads TGTGCCAGTCGACTAGTGGGGACAGATACGCAGTATTTT.

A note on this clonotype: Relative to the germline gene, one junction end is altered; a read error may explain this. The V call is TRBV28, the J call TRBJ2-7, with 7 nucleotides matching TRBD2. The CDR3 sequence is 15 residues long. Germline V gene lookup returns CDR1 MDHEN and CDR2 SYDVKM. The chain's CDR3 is CASSPRGGGTYERYF. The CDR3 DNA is TGTGCCAGCAGCCCCCGTGGGGGGGGTACCTACGAGCGGTACTTC.

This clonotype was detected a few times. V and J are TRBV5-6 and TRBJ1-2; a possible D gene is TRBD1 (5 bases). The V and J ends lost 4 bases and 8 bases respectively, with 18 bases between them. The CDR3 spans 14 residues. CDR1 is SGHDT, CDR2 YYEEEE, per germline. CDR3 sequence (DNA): TGTGCCAGCAGCCTAACTCAGGGAATCGGGGGCTACACCTTC. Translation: CASSLTQGIGGYTF.

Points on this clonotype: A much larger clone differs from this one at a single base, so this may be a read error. CDR3 sequence (DNA): TGCGCCAGCAGCCCGGGACAGGGGTTTCGGAGCATTCAGTACTTC. Translated, it gives CASSPGQGFRSIQYF. This chain links TRBV5-1 with TRBJ2-4, with 10 bases fitting TRBD1. Germline V gene data show CDR1 as SGHRS and CDR2 as YFSETQ. The CDR3 covers 15 residues. V gave up 4 bases and J gave up 9 bases; unmatched junction bases: 10. Drawing the rest from reference TRBV5-1 and TRBJ2-4, the complete variable domain is KAGVTQTPRYLIKTRGQQVTLSCSPISGHRSVSWYQQTPGQGLQFLFEYFSETQRNKGNFPGRFSGRQFSNSRSEMNVSTLELGDSALYLCASSPGQGFRSIQYFGAGTRLSVL.

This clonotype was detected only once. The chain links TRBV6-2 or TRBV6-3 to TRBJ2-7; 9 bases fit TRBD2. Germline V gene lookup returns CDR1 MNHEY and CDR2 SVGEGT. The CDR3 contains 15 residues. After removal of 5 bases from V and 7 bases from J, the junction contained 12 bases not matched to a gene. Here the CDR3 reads CASSEVSGRNNEQYF. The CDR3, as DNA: TGTGCCAGCAGTGAGGTCAGCGGGAGGAACAATGAGCAGTACTTC.

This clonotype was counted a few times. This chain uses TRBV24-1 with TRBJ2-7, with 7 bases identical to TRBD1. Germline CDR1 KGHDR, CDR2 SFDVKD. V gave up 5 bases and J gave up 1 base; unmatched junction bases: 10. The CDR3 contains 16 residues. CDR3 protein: CATSVSRDRNSYEQYF. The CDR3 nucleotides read TGTGCCACCAGTGTCTCCCGGGACAGAAATTCCTACGAGCAGTACTTC.

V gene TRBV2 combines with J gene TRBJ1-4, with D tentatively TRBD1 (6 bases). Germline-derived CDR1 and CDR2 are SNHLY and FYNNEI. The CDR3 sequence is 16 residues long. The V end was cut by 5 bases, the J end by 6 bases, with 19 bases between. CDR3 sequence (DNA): TGTGCCAGCAGTTTCGGCAGGGGTTTCCTCGATGAAAAACTGTTTTTT. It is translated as CASSFGRGFLDEKLFF.

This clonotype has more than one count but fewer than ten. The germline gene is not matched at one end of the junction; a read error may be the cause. The CDR3 is CASSLTSGNTGELFF. The CDR3 nucleotides read TGTGCCAGCAGCTTGACTAGCGGGAACACCGGGGAGCTGTTTTTT. The chain employs TRBV5-1 and TRBJ2-2; TRBD2 aligns across 9 bases. This CDR3 has 15 residues. Germline-derived CDR1 and CDR2 are SGHRS and YFSETQ. The complete variable domain, with remaining parts taken from reference TRBV5-1 and TRBJ2-2, reads KAGVTQTPRYLIKTRGQQVTLSCSPISGHRSVSWYQQTPGQGLQFLFEYFSETQRNKGNFPGRFSGRQFSNSRSEMNVSTLELGDSALYLCASSLTSGNTGELFFGEGSRLTVL.

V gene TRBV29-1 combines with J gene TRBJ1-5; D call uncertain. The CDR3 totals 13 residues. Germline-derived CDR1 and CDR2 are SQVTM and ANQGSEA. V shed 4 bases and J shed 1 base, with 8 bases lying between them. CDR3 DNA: TGCAGCGTTGTAACGGGGAGCAATCAGCCCCAGCATTTT. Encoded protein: CSVVTGSNQPQHF.

The CDR3 coding sequence is TGTGCCACCAGTGATCGGTTGGGCGGGAGGGCCTTCGATGAGCAGTTCTTC. Translation gives CATSDRLGGRAFDEQFF. J is TRBJ2-1 and V is TRBV24-1, with 9 bases matching TRBD2. V gave up 3 bases and J gave up 8 bases; unmatched junction bases: 13. The CDR3 totals 17 residues. Germline CDR1 reads KGHDR; CDR2 reads SFDVKD.

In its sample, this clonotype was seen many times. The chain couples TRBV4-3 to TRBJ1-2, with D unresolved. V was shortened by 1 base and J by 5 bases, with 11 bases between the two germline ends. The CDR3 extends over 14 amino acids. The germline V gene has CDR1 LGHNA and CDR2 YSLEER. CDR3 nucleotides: TGCGCCAGCAGCCAAGTAAGGGCGAATTATGGCTACACCTTC. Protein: CASSQVRANYGYTF.